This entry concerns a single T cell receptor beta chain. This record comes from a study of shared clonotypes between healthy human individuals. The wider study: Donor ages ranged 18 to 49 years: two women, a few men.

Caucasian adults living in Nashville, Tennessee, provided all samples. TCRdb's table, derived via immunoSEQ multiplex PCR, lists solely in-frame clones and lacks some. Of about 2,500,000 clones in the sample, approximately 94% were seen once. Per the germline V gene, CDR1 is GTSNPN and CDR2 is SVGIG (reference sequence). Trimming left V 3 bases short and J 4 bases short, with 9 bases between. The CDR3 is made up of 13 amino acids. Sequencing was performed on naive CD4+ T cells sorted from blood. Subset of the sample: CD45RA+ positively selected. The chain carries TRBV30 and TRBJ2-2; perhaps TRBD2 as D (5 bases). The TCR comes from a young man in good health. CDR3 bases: TGTGCCTGGAGACGGGGTCTCACCGGGGAGCTGTTTTTT. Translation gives CAWRRGLTGELFF.